This T cell receptor beta chain was sequenced for a study of post-analysis software for immune sequencing data. General observations from the study: When patients were compared with controls, 5 or 6 TRBV segments were more frequent, TRBV5-6, TRBV5-1 and TRBV20-1 among them. Same-batch preparations were strongly co-clustered by F measure.

Unique molecular identifiers featured in each of the TCR beta cDNA libraries. Researchers reported 400,000 to 550,000 cDNA molecules coming from around 1 to 9.1 million T cells. TCRdb reprocessed the PCR reads via MiXCR and lists one record per CDR3 protein. This table holds 750,000 to 900,000 distinct CDR3 sequences, roughly 50% found once. This CDR3 has 16 residues. The germline CDR1 and CDR2 sequences are SGHTA and FQGNSA. Losses at the gene ends were 5 bases for V and 6 bases for J; bases not matched to a gene: 13. This clonotype was seen just once. Its antigen remains unidentified. The chain is built from TRBV7-2 and TRBJ1-2; 9 positions agree with TRBD1. The sequencing sample was made of blood. This TCR derives from a girl under 18 with multiple sclerosis. In DNA, the CDR3 is TGTGCCAGCAGCCCAAATCCCGGGACAGGGCCCGATGGCTACACCTTC. This codes for CASSPNPGTGPDGYTF.